This record concerns one T cell receptor beta chain sequence. Its antigen is not identified. The data originate from a study of cytomegalovirus exposure and HLA in healthy donors. The length of the CDR3 is 13 residues. The V gene end was trimmed by 8 bases and the J gene end by 5 bases; junction bases not matched to a gene: 6. CDR1 MNHNS and CDR2 SASEGT come from the germline V gene. Study-wide results and limits: A prior analysis recorded that most TCR beta V segments were productive about 87% or about 30% of the time. With later analysis, a missense DCLRE1C variant became linked to TCR beta V- and J-gene trimming. The study assumed roughly uniform donor sequencing depth for presence/absence analyses.

The PCR made use of 60 Vbeta and 13 Jbeta primers. The repertoire was sequenced with immunoSEQ multiplex PCR; TCRdb's copy has only in-frame clones and lacks some. Of about 200,000 clones in the sample, roughly 90% were seen once. The sequencing input was PBMCs. The origin of this receptor is a boy aged 2 to 10 in good health and CMV-seronegative. The chain joins TRBV6-1 to TRBJ2-7; 10 bases line up with TRBD1. CDR3 amino acids: CASVRQGAHEQYF. DNA for the CDR3: TGTGCCAGCGTCAGACAGGGGGCCCACGAGCAGTACTTC.